The 30 T cell receptor beta chains reported below all come from one sample, sequenced in a study of neurological immune-mediated disorders. TCRdb fed the 5' RACE reads into MiXCR, producing one record per CDR3 protein. The sample consists of some 57,000 distinct CDR3 sequences, 3% to 4% of them appearing once. The sequencing input was PBMCs. These receptors were obtained from an older woman with multiple sclerosis.

This clonotype was seen ten or more times. The V gene is TRBV3-1, the J gene TRBJ2-1; D may be TRBD2 (5 bases). The CDR3 runs 15 residues. Germline loops: CDR1 LGHDT, CDR2 YNNKEL (reference sequence). The V end lost 4 bases, the J end lost 8 bases, and 18 bases lay between the germline ends. CDR3 DNA sequence: TGTGCCAGCAGCCCAGCCCAGACTAAAGTGGATGAGCAGTTCTTC. Translation gives CASSPAQTKVDEQFF.

This clonotype came up many times. The CDR3 reads CAISEWTGAYEQYF. Here the CDR3 DNA reads TGTGCCATCAGTGAATGGACAGGTGCCTACGAGCAGTACTTC. This rearrangement joins TRBV10-3 to TRBJ2-7, with 7 bases identical to TRBD1. V dropped 3 bases and J dropped 2; count of bases not matched to a gene: 4. Germline CDR1 reads ENHRY; CDR2 reads SYGVKD. The CDR3 loop spans 14 amino acids.

This clonotype was counted ten times or more. The chain combines TRBV5-1 with TRBJ2-1; no clear D gene. Germline values: CDR1 SGHRS, CDR2 YFSETQ. The V end lost 4 bases, the J end lost 8 bases, and 13 bases lay between the germline ends. This CDR3 contains 13 residues. The CDR3, as DNA: TGCGCCAGCAGCGTGTTAGGTGGTTATGAGCAGTTCTTC. Translated, it gives CASSVLGGYEQFF.

The J gene is TRBJ2-3, the V gene TRBV7-9; TRBD2 aligns across 7 bases. Germline CDR1 SEHNR, CDR2 FQNEAQ (reference sequence). CDR3 size: 18 residues. Unmatched junction bases numbered 12, after V lost 3 bases and J lost 0 bases. CDR3 protein: CASSFAGRRRGSTDTQYF. The CDR3 DNA is TGTGCCAGCAGCTTCGCGGGGAGAAGGCGGGGGAGCACAGATACGCAGTATTTT.

This clonotype has at least ten counts. The rearrangement links TRBV18 to TRBJ1-2; D uncertain. The CDR3 consists of 15 residues. From germline, CDR1 is KGHSH and CDR2 LQKENI. Trimming left V 3 bases short and J 0 bases short, with 11 bases between. This CDR3 reads CASSPEAGANYGYTF. In DNA form, the CDR3 reads TGTGCCAGCTCACCGGAAGCAGGAGCTAACTATGGCTACACCTTC.

There are many counts of this clonotype. V gene TRBV5-1 combines with J gene TRBJ2-2, with D tentatively TRBD1 (5 bases). Deletions cut 4 bases from V and 1 base from J, with 5 bases between. The CDR3 is made up of 13 amino acids. Germline V lookup: CDR1 SGHRS, CDR2 YFSETQ. The CDR3 DNA follows: TGCGCCAGCAGCACAGGGAACACCGGGGAGCTGTTTTTT. Translated: CASSTGNTGELFF.

This clonotype was counted many times. The rearrangement uses TRBV10-3 and TRBJ2-7, with a possible D match to TRBD1 (5 bases). Germline CDR1 and CDR2: ENHRY and SYGVKD. CDR3 length: 13 residues. The CDR3 DNA reads as TGTGCTATTCAGGGTTCCTGGGACTACGAGCAGTACTTC. This codes for CAIQGSWDYEQYF.

This clonotype was seen at least ten times. The CDR3: CASSLEYGATEAFF. The CDR3, as DNA: TGCGCCAGCAGCTTAGAATACGGCGCGACTGAAGCTTTCTTT. The chain is built from TRBV5-1 and TRBJ1-1; D gene unclear. This CDR3 has 14 residues. Germline CDR1 SGHRS, CDR2 YFSETQ. V was cut by 2 bases and J by 5 bases, with 13 bases left in between. The full variable domain, with the rest looked up from reference TRBV5-1 and TRBJ1-1, is KAGVTQTPRYLIKTRGQQVTLSCSPISGHRSVSWYQQTPGQGLQFLFEYFSETQRNKGNFPGRFSGRQFSNSRSEMNVSTLELGDSALYLCASSLEYGATEAFFGQGTRLTVV.

The table lists this clonotype with many counts. CDR3 in DNA: TGTGCCAGCAGCCCGACACCGGGAGTATCCTACGAGCAGTACTTC. Protein: CASSPTPGVSYEQYF. The chain combines TRBV9 with TRBJ2-7; possible D gene TRBD2, 6 bases. The CDR3 sequence is 15 residues long. The V end lost 4 bases, the J end lost 1 base, and 15 bases lay between the germline ends. In germline, CDR1 is SGDLS, CDR2 YYNGEE.

Notes on this clonotype: This may come from a read error, since a much larger clone is one base off. The V and J genes are TRBV15 and TRBJ2-7, with TRBD1 identical over 9 bases. The germline V gene has CDR1 LNHNV and CDR2 YYDKDF (reference sequence). This CDR3 spans 12 amino acids. The CDR3 is CDTGDRAGEQYF. CDR3 in DNA: TGTGACACCGGGGACAGGGCAGGCGAGCAGTACTTC.

This clonotype showed up many times. This chain connects TRBV24-1 to TRBJ2-3; TRBD1 aligns across 10 bases. V was clipped by 10 bases and J by 9 bases; unmatched bases: 9. Germline-derived CDR1 and CDR2 are KGHDR and SFDVKD. The CDR3 has 13 residues. The CDR3 is CATDRGPPETQYF. CDR3 coding DNA: TGTGCCACAGACAGGGGGCCGCCGGAGACGCAGTATTTT.

This clonotype was seen at least ten times. The rearrangement links TRBV29-1 to TRBJ2-7; unclear D gene. The CDR3 length is 13 residues. Germline CDR1 reads SQVTM; CDR2 reads ANQGSEA. The V end lost 4 bases, the J end lost 5 bases, and 15 bases lay between the germline ends. CDR3 residues: CSVVLGGSHEQYF. The CDR3, as DNA: TGCAGCGTTGTTCTTGGTGGGTCCCACGAGCAGTACTTC.

Ten or more counts support this clonotype. The V and J genes are TRBV28 and TRBJ2-7; D might be TRBD2 (7 bases). V lost 5 bases, J lost 2 bases, and 19 bases lay in between. CDR3 length: 16 amino acids. CDR1 and CDR2 (germline): MDHEN, SYDVKM. The CDR3 reads CASSLRGGDIPYEQYF. CDR3 nucleotide sequence: TGTGCCAGCAGTCTGAGAGGGGGGGACATCCCCTACGAGCAGTACTTC. Using reference TRBV28 and TRBJ2-7 for the parts outside the CDR3, the full variable domain is DVKVTQSSRYLVKRTGEKVFLECVQDMDHENMFWYRQDPGLGLRLIYFSYDVKMKEKGDIPEGYSVSREKKERFSLILESASTNQTSMYLCASSLRGGDIPYEQYFGPGTRLTVT.

This clonotype appeared many times. The chain combines TRBV12-3 or TRBV12-4 with TRBJ1-2, with 9 bases that match TRBD1. The J segment lost 8 bases and the V segment lost 6 bases, leaving 19 bases of the junction unmatched. This CDR3 has 17 amino acids. The CDR3 bases are TGTGCCAGCAGGCTGGGGAGAGATCCGGGACAGGGAGAGGGCTACACCTTC. This sequence encodes CASRLGRDPGQGEGYTF.

This clonotype was picked up many times. The CDR3 nucleotides are TGTGCCAGCAGTTTGGTCAGGGAGTCCGGGGAGCTGTTTTTT. Protein: CASSLVRESGELFF. The chain has TRBV12-3 or TRBV12-4 and TRBJ2-2; D is tentatively TRBD1 or TRBD2 (5 bases each). With 3 bases removed from V and 6 bases from J, the gap between germline ends came to 11 bases. This CDR3 is 14 amino acids long.

J is TRBJ2-7 and V is TRBV20-1, with D unresolved. The length of the CDR3 is 11 residues. V lost 4 bases and J lost 3, with 7 bases in between. In germline, CDR1 is DFQATT, CDR2 SNEGSKA (reference sequence). CDR3 sequence: CSATVVYEQYF. In DNA form, the CDR3 reads TGCAGTGCTACCGTAGTCTACGAGCAGTACTTC.

In its sample, this clonotype was seen many times. The genes are TRBV12-3 or TRBV12-4 and TRBJ2-7; 8 bases align to TRBD1. Trimming took 3 bases from V and 6 from J; bases not matched to a gene: 4. The CDR3 runs 13 residues. CDR3 loop: CASSFSGGPEQYF. The CDR3 nucleotides are TGTGCCAGCAGTTTTTCAGGGGGCCCCGAGCAGTACTTC.

Many counts were recorded for this clonotype. The CDR3 nucleotides are TGCAGTGCTAGGGACCGTCCGTTGGCCCAGCATTTT. It translates to CSARDRPLAQHF. V usage is TRBV20-1 and J usage is TRBJ1-5, with D unclear. Trimming stripped 3 bases from V and 11 bases from J, with 14 bases between. The CDR3 contains 12 residues. Germline CDR1 reads DFQATT; CDR2 reads SNEGSKA (reference sequence).

This clonotype rates as medium-sized (0.01 to 0.1%). The chain combines TRBV5-1 with TRBJ1-1; D gene uncertain. V was cut by 0 bases and J by 5 bases, with 17 bases left in between. The CDR3 covers 16 residues. Germline V gene lookup returns CDR1 SGHRS and CDR2 YFSETQ. The CDR3, as DNA: TGCGCCAGCAGCTTGGAACCCTTATTGCCAGTGACTGAAGCTTTCTTT. Amino acids: CASSLEPLLPVTEAFF.

This clonotype has ten or more counts. The genes are TRBV7-9 and TRBJ2-7, with D uncertain. V was shortened by 1 base and J by 5 bases, with 12 bases between the two germline ends. CDR3 length equals 14 residues. Germline V gives CDR1 SEHNR, CDR2 FQNEAQ (reference sequence). CDR3 sequence: CASSLGALRNEQYF. CDR3 in DNA: TGTGCCAGCAGCTTAGGAGCACTAAGGAACGAGCAGTACTTC.

This clonotype has a count of ten or more. This chain links TRBV7-9 with TRBJ1-3; tentatively, D is TRBD1 (5 bases). The germline V gene has CDR1 SEHNR and CDR2 FQNEAQ (reference sequence). V dropped 1 base and J dropped 4 bases, with 14 bases sitting between them. The CDR3 contains 16 residues. The CDR3 is CASSLVSGTLGNTIYF. The DNA for the CDR3 is TGTGCCAGCAGCTTAGTCAGTGGGACTCTCGGAAACACCATATATTTT. Using reference TRBV7-9 and TRBJ1-3 for the parts outside the CDR3, the full variable domain is DTGVSQNPRHKITKRGQNVTFRCDPISEHNRLYWYRQTLGQGPEFLTYFQNEAQLEKSRLLSDRFSAERPKGSFSTLEIQRTEQGDSAMYLCASSLVSGTLGNTIYFGEGSWLTVV.

This clonotype was detected ten times or more. V gene TRBV5-1 combines with J gene TRBJ2-1, with TRBD2 matching over 10 bases. Germline V gives CDR1 SGHRS, CDR2 YFSETQ. Trimming cost V 0 bases and J 6 bases; bases outside gene matches: 3. The CDR3 contains 15 residues. In DNA form, the CDR3 reads TGCGCCAGCAGCTTGGCTAGCGGGAGTGCCAATGAGCAGTTCTTC. Its translation is CASSLASGSANEQFF.

For this clonotype: Given a much more abundant clone one base away, this may be a read error. The genes are TRBV7-6 and TRBJ2-1, with 14 bases lining up with TRBD2. Unmatched junction bases numbered 4, after V lost 1 base and J lost 8 bases. CDR1 and CDR2 from the germline V gene are SGHVS and FNYEAQ. This CDR3 has 16 residues. Written as DNA, the CDR3 is TGTGCCAGCAGCTTAGACGGGACTAGCGGGAGCTATGAGCAGTTCTTC. Translation: CASSLDGTSGSYEQFF.

This clonotype appeared many times. The chain is built from TRBV20-1 and TRBJ2-7; D possibly corresponds to TRBD1 (6 bases). V lost 5 bases and J 2 bases, leaving 16 bases between the germline ends. Germline CDR1 and CDR2: DFQATT and SNEGSKA (reference sequence). There are 14 residues in the CDR3. The CDR3 DNA reads as TGCAGTGCTGTAAGACAGGTGGGGACCTACGAGCAGTACTTC. Amino acids: CSAVRQVGTYEQYF.

This clonotype was recorded at least ten times. The chain has TRBV5-1 and TRBJ2-3, with 8 nucleotides matching TRBD1. The CDR3 has 15 amino acids. Trimming at V came to 5 bases and at J to 2 bases, leaving 7 bases not matched to a gene. Germline V lookup: CDR1 SGHRS, CDR2 YFSETQ. The CDR3 DNA is TGCGCCAGCAGGAAGCAGGGGGCTCACACAGATACGCAGTATTTT. Amino acids: CASRKQGAHTDTQYF.

Concerning this clonotype itself: One end of the junction does not line up with germline, which may come from a read error. This rearrangement joins TRBV11-1 to TRBJ2-2, with D unresolved. Germline values: CDR1 SGHAT, CDR2 FQDESV (reference sequence). The CDR3 spans 14 residues. The CDR3 sequence is CVSSFGQNTGELFF. Here the CDR3 DNA reads TGTGTCAGCAGCTTTGGGCAGAACACCGGGGAGCTGTTTTTT.

This clonotype was recorded at least ten times. The chain is built from TRBV4-2 and TRBJ2-1; possible D gene TRBD2, 7 bases. Trimming took off 7 bases at V and 0 bases at J, with 13 bases between the two ends. The V gene's germline CDR1 is LGHNA and CDR2 YNFKEQ. The length of the CDR3 is 15 residues. CDR3 bases: TGTGCCAGCAACGAGGGGGGGAGCTCCTACAATGAGCAGTTCTTC. Its translation is CASNEGGSSYNEQFF.

In this sample, this clonotype turned up many times. The CDR3 DNA sequence: TGTGCCAGCAGTGCCGCCCGGGGGGGTCTGAGTCAGCCCCAGCATTTT. Amino acid sequence: CASSAARGGLSQPQHF. V is TRBV28 and J is TRBJ1-5; D is possibly TRBD1 (5 bases). V lost 5 bases, J lost 6 bases, and 20 bases lay in between. This CDR3 is 16 amino acids long. Germline V gene data show CDR1 as MDHEN and CDR2 as SYDVKM.

The table lists this clonotype with many counts. Written as DNA, the CDR3 is TGTGCCAGCAGCCAAGATATTAGAGATACGCAGTATTTT. It is translated as CASSQDIRDTQYF. This chain uses TRBV4-2 with TRBJ2-3; D not resolved. The V gene lost 0 bases and the J gene lost 5 bases, with 6 bases spanning the gap. This CDR3 region has 13 residues. CDR1 and CDR2 (germline): LGHNA, YNFKEQ.

This clonotype appeared many times. The chain combines TRBV6-5 with TRBJ1-2; D is uncertain. In germline, CDR1 is MNHEY, CDR2 SVGAGI. The V end lost 6 bases, the J end lost 4 bases, and 24 bases lay between the germline ends. This CDR3 is 17 amino acids long. For the CDR3, the DNA is TGTGCCAGCAGAGCTACTCCAAGGGTTTGGGCCCCCTATGGCTACACCTTC. Amino acid sequence: CASRATPRVWAPYGYTF.